This record concerns one T cell receptor beta chain sequence. Each CDR3 protein gets one entry after TCRdb re-called the PCR reads with MiXCR. This table has 12,000 to 15,000 distinct CDR3 sequences, 69% appearing once. The sample originates from a study of vaccination and CD4 T cells after COVID-19. There were positive PCR dates ranging from March to December 2020, all predating US Alpha, Beta and Delta variants. V gave up 10 bases and J gave up 3 bases; unmatched junction bases: 17. CDR3 length: 18 amino acids. Germline CDR1 and CDR2: KGHDR and SFDVKD. The chain combines TRBV24-1 with TRBJ2-6; 7 bases fit TRBD1. The clonotype originates from a human donor who had recovered from COVID-19. Sequencing was performed on CD4+ T cells from blood, taken after SARS-CoV-2 vaccination. CDR3 sequence: CATQPRQGFTSGANVLTF. CDR3 DNA: TGTGCCACGCAACCCCGACAGGGCTTTACCAGTGGGGCCAACGTCCTGACTTTC.